The entry below describes one TCR beta chain. This entry is derived from a study of blood T cell repertoires in COVID-19. Study-wide context: Samples taken during acute and convalescent COVID-19 were collected in the United States, Italy and Spain. From T cells, B-cell-depleted T cells, or PBMCs came the material, which was cDNA or gDNA.

V dropped 5 bases and J dropped 6; count of bases not matched to a gene: 8. The CDR3 consists of 14 residues. The germline V gene has CDR1 SEHNR and CDR2 FQNEAQ (reference sequence). The protocol was immunoSEQ multiplex PCR, while the TCRdb copy is restricted to in-frame clones and leaves out a portion. This table holds roughly 150,000 clones, 84% found once. The chain links TRBV7-9 to TRBJ2-3; TRBD2 agrees at 7 bases. The specimen was peripheral blood. This clonotype was sampled from a woman aged 45-59 years in a cohort sampled during active or convalescent COVID-19. CDR3 in amino acids: CASSPPGAGDTQYF. Written as DNA, the CDR3 is TGTGCCAGCAGCCCCCCGGGAGCGGGGGATACGCAGTATTTT.